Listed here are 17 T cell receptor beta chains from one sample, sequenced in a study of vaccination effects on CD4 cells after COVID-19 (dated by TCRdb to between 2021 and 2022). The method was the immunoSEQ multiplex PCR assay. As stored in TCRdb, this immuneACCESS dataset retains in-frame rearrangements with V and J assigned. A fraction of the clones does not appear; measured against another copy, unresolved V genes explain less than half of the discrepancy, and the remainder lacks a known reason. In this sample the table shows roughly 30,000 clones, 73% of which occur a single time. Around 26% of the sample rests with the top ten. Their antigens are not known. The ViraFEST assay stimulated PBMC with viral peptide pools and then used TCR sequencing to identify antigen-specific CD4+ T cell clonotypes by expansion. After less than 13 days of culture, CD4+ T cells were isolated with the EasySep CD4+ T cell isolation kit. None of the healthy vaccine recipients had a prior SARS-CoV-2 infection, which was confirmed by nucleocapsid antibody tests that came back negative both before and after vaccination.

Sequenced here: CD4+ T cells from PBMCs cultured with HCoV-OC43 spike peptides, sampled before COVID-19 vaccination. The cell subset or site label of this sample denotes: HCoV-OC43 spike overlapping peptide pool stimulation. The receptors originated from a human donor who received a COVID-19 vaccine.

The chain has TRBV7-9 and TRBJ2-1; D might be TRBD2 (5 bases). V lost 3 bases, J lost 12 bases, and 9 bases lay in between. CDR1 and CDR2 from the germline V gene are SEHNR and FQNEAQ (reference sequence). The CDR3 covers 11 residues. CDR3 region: CASSLASSQFF. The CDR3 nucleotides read TGTGCCAGCAGCTTGGCTAGCTCGCAGTTCTTC.

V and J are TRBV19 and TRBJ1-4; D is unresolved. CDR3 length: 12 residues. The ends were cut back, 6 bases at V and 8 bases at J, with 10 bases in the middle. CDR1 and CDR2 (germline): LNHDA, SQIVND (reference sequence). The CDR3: CASSPREEKLFF. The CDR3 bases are TGTGCCAGTAGCCCAAGGGAGGAAAAACTGTTTTTT.

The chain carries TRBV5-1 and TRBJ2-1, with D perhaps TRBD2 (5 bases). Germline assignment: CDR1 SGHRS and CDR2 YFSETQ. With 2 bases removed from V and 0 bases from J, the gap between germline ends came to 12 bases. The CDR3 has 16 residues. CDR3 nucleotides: TGCGCCAGCAGCTTAATGGCTGGGAGCTCCTACAATGAGCAGTTCTTC. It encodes CASSLMAGSSYNEQFF.

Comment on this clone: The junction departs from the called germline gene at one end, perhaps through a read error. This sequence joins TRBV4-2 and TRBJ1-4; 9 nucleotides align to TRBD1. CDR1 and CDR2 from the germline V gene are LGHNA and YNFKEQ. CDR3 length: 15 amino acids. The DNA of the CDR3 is TGTGCCAGCAGCCAACTCGGGACAGGGAATGGAAAACTGTTTTTT. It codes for CASSQLGTGNGKLFF.

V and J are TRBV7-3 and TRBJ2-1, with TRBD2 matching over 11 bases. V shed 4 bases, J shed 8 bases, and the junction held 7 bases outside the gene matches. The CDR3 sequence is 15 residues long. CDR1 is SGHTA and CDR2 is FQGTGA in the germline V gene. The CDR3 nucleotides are TGTGCCAGCAGCTCCCGACTAGCGGGGAGGGATGAGCAGTTCTTC. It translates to CASSSRLAGRDEQFF.

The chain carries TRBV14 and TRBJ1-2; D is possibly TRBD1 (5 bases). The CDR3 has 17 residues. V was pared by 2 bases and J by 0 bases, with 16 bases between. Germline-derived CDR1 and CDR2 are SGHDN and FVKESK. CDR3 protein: CASSQLRVGRTNYGYTF. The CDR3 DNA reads TGTGCCAGCAGCCAACTACGCGTGGGACGGACTAACTATGGCTACACCTTC. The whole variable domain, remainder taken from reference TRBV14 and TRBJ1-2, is EAGVTQFPSHSVIEKGQTVTLRCDPISGHDNLYWYRRVMGKEIKFLLHFVKESKQDESGMPNNRFLAERTGGTYSTLKVQPAELEDSGVYFCASSQLRVGRTNYGYTFGSGTRLTVV.

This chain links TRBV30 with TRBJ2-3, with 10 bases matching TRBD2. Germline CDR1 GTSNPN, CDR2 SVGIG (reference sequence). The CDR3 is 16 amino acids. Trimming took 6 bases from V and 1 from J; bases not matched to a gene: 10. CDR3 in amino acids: CACEYYGTSGTDTQYF. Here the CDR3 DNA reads TGTGCCTGCGAATACTATGGGACTAGCGGCACAGATACGCAGTATTTT.

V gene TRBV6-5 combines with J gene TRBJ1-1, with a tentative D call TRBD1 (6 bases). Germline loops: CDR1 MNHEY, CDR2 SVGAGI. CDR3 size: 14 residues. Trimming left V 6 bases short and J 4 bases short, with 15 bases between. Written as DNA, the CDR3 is TGTGCCAGCAGATTTACAGGGAGGGGCACTGAAGCTTTCTTT. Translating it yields CASRFTGRGTEAFF.

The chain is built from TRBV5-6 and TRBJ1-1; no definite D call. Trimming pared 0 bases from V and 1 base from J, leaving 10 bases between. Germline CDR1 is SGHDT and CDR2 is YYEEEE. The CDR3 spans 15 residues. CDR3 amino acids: CASSLEGRKNTEAFF. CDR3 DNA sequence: TGTGCCAGCAGCTTGGAGGGTCGGAAGAACACTGAAGCTTTCTTT.

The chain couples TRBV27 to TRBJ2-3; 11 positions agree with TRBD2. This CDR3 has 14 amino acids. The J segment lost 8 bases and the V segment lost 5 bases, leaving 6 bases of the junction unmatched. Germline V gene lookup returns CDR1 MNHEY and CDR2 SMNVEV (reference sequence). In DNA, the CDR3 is TGTGCCAGCAGTCCCGGACTAGCGGGTGGTACGCAGTATTTT. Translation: CASSPGLAGGTQYF.

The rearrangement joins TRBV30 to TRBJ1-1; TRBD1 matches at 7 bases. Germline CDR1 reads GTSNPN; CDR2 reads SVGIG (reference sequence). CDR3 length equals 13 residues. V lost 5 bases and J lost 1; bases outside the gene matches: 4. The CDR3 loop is CAWHRGGNTEAFF. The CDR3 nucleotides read TGTGCCTGGCACAGGGGTGGGAACACTGAAGCTTTCTTT. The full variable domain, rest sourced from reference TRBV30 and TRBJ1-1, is SQTIHQWPATLVQPVGSPLSLECTVEGTSNPNLYWYRQAAGRGLQLLFYSVGIGQISSEVPQNLSASRPQDRQFILSSKKLLLSDSGFYLCAWHRGGNTEAFFGQGTRLTVV.

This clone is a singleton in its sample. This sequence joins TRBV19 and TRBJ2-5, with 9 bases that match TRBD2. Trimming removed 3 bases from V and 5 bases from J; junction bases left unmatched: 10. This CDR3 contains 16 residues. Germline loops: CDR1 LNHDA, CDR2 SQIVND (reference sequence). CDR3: CASSMGGGGAGETQYF. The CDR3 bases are TGTGCCAGTAGTATGGGCGGCGGGGGGGCCGGTGAGACCCAGTACTTC.

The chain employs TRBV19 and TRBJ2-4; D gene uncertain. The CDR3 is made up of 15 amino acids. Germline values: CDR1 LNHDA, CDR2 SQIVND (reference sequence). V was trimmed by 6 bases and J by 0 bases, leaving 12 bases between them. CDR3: CASRIQDLAKNIQYF. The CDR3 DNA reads TGTGCCAGTAGAATTCAGGATCTAGCCAAAAACATTCAGTACTTC.

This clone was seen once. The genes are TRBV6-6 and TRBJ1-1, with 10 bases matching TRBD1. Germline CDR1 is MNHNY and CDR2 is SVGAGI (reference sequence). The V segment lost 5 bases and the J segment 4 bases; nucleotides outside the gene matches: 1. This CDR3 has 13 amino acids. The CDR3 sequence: CASSRTGGTEAFF. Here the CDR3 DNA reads TGTGCCAGCAGTCGGACAGGGGGCACTGAAGCTTTCTTT.

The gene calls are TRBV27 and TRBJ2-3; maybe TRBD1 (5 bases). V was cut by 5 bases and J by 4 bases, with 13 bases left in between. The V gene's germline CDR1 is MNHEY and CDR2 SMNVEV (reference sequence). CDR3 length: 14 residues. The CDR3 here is CASSPGHTPDTQYF. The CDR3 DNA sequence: TGTGCCAGCAGTCCAGGACACACCCCAGATACGCAGTATTTT.

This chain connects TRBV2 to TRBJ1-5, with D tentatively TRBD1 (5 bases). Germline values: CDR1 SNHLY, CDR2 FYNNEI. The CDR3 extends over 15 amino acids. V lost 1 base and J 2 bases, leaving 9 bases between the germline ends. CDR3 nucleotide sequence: TGTGCCAGCAGTGAAGAGGGGTTGGGCAATCAGCCCCAGCATTTT. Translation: CASSEEGLGNQPQHF.

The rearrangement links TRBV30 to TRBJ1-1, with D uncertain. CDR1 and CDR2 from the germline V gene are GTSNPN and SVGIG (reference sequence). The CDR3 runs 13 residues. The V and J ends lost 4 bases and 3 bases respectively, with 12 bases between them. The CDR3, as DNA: TGTGCCTGGACAATGCGATGGGACACTGAAGCTTTCTTT. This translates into CAWTMRWDTEAFF. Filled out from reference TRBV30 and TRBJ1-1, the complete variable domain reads SQTIHQWPATLVQPVGSPLSLECTVEGTSNPNLYWYRQAAGRGLQLLFYSVGIGQISSEVPQNLSASRPQDRQFILSSKKLLLSDSGFYLCAWTMRWDTEAFFGQGTRLTVV.